The rows below give T cell receptor beta chains drawn from one sample of a study of CD4 T cells in relation to SARS-CoV-2 and coronaviruses. Data came from immunoSEQ multiplex PCR; TCRdb stores just in-frame clones and leaves some out. The sample includes around 34,000 clones, roughly 80% of them seen just once. These TCRs' antigens remain unknown. Sequenced: memory CD4+ T cells from PBMCs, cultured in vitro. These receptors were taken from an adult with COVID-19. CDR3s include the opening cysteine and the closing phenylalanine or tryptophan. The order of the fields is clone size, J gene, D gene, V gene, CDR3 protein, CDR3 DNA. A D gene is named only where the DNA matches it firmly. Size is omitted from some rows. Given values are once, few, many or a class for expanded clones.

>-|TRBJ1-6|-|TRBV7-8
CASSYDRNSPLHF
TGTGCCAGCAGCTACGATCGGAATTCACCCCTCCACTTT
>-|TRBJ2-3|TRBD2|TRBV4-1
CASSREVTSGSTDTQYF
TGCGCCAGCAGCCGAGAAGTTACTAGCGGGAGCACAGATACGCAGTATTTT
>few|TRBJ1-2|-|TRBV25-1
CASSAAGPLDYGYTF
TGTGCCAGCAGTGCCGCTGGACCCCTCGACTATGGCTACACCTTC
>few|TRBJ1-4|TRBD1|TRBV7-9
CASSLRIGQADEKLFF
TGTGCCAGCAGCTTAAGAATTGGACAGGCCGATGAAAAACTGTTTTTT
>once|TRBJ2-3|-|TRBV29-1
CSVRGDLRTDTQYF
TGCAGCGTTAGGGGGGATTTGAGAACAGATACGCAGTATTTT
>-|TRBJ1-6|TRBD1|TRBV9
CASSAGQGGNSPLHF
TGTGCCAGCAGCGCGGGACAGGGGGGAAATTCACCCCTCCACTTT
>-|TRBJ2-7|-|TRBV4-1
CASSQANRDEQYF
TGCGCCAGCAGCCAGGCAAACCGGGACGAGCAGTACTTC
>few|TRBJ2-1|-|TRBV9
CASSVVGNRYNEQFF
TGTGCCAGCAGCGTAGTGGGTAACAGATACAATGAGCAGTTCTTC
>-|TRBJ2-7|-|TRBV4-3
CASSQGAGLDSYEQYF
TGCGCCAGCAGCCAAGGAGCCGGTCTAGACAGCTACGAGCAGTACTTC
>-|TRBJ2-7|TRBD1|TRBV5-1
CASSPGQEYEQYF
TGCGCCAGCAGCCCGGGACAGGAGTACGAGCAGTACTTC
>few|TRBJ2-7|-|TRBV29-1
CSATGIEQYF
TGCAGCGCTACAGGGATCGAGCAGTACTTC
>-|TRBJ1-2|-|TRBV19
CASSPDRMNYGYTF
TGTGCCAGTAGTCCCGACCGGATGAACTATGGCTACACCTTC
>-|TRBJ2-3|-|TRBV2
CASSESGLSTDTQYF
TGTGCCAGCAGTGAATCGGGGCTTTCGACAGATACGCAGTATTTT
>-|TRBJ2-1|-|TRBV6-6
CASSRRYNEQFF
TGTGCCAGCAGTCGACGGTACAATGAGCAGTTCTTC
>-|TRBJ1-5|TRBD1|TRBV5-6
CASSRRGQRNQPQHF
TGTGCCAGCAGCCGGAGGGGACAGCGCAATCAGCCCCAGCATTTT
>-|TRBJ2-1|TRBD1|TRBV5-1
CASSLKFRDSVRYEQFF
TGCGCCAGCAGCTTGAAGTTCCGGGACAGCGTACGGTATGAGCAGTTCTTC
>-|TRBJ1-2|-|TRBV30
CAWRSGFGYTF
TGTGCCTGGAGGTCGGGGTTTGGCTACACCTTC
>few|TRBJ2-1|-|TRBV3-1/TRBV3-2
CASSQDTNFYNEQFF
TGTGCCAGCAGCCAAGATACCAATTTCTACAATGAGCAGTTCTTC
>once|TRBJ2-1|-|TRBV7-2
CASSPRINSYNEQFF
TGTGCCAGCAGCCCAAGGATTAACTCCTACAATGAGCAGTTCTTC
>-|TRBJ1-3|-|TRBV28
CASRFPGNTIYF
TGTGCCAGCCGTTTCCCTGGAAACACCATATATTTT
>-|TRBJ2-7|TRBD2|TRBV30
CARSGTSAYEQYF
TGTGCCAGATCCGGGACTAGCGCCTACGAGCAGTACTTC
>once|TRBJ2-1|TRBD1|TRBV23-1
CASSPGRGPYNEQFF
TGCGCCAGCAGTCCCGGCAGGGGGCCCTACAATGAGCAGTTCTTC
>few|TRBJ2-1|-|TRBV3-1/TRBV3-2
CASSQGLANEQFF
TGTGCCAGCAGCCAAGGGCTAGCAAATGAGCAGTTCTTC
>-|TRBJ2-1|-|TRBV19
CASSIIGPRYNEQFF
TGTGCCAGTAGTATCATCGGACCGCGTTACAATGAGCAGTTCTTC
>-|TRBJ2-2|-|TRBV7-2
CASRPNRQVTGELFF
TGTGCCAGCAGACCCAACCGGCAGGTCACCGGGGAGCTGTTTTTT
>-|TRBJ1-2|-|TRBV2
CASTLWESSPNYGYTF
TGTGCCAGCACGCTATGGGAGTCAAGCCCAAACTATGGCTACACCTTC
>few|TRBJ2-2|-|TRBV30
CAWRRRTNTGELFF
TGTGCCTGGAGGCGACGGACCAACACCGGGGAGCTGTTTTTT
>once|TRBJ1-1|TRBD1|TRBV5-5
CASGEGAKNTEAFF
TGTGCCAGCGGCGAGGGGGCCAAGAACACTGAAGCTTTCTTT
>-|TRBJ2-1|-|TRBV19
CASSSIDWREQFF
TGTGCCAGTAGTAGCATTGATTGGAGGGAGCAGTTCTTC
>once|TRBJ2-3|-|TRBV28
CASSAGWEATDTQYF
TGTGCCAGCAGCGCAGGTTGGGAGGCCACAGATACGCAGTATTTT
>-|TRBJ2-7|TRBD1|TRBV7-9
CASSLTGQDNSYEQYF
TGTGCCAGCAGCTTAACCGGACAGGATAACTCCTACGAGCAGTACTTC
>few|TRBJ1-3|-|TRBV7-2
CASSFRQRNTIYF
TGTGCCAGCAGCTTCCGTCAGAGAAACACCATATATTTT
>-|TRBJ2-7|-|TRBV9
CASSPSSQNYEQYF
TGTGCCAGCAGCCCATCCTCTCAGAACTACGAGCAGTACTTC
>-|TRBJ2-7|-|TRBV6-2/TRBV6-3
CASSNSASSYEQYF
TGTGCCAGCAGTAATAGCGCGAGCTCCTACGAGCAGTACTTC
>-|TRBJ2-5|TRBD2|TRBV9
CASSPIAGGGSGETQYF
TGTGCCAGCAGCCCCATAGCGGGAGGCGGGTCGGGGGAGACCCAGTACTTC
>-|TRBJ2-1|TRBD2|TRBV7-9
CASSLSAGGFVEQFF
TGTGCCAGCAGCTTGTCTGCGGGAGGGTTTGTTGAGCAGTTCTTC
>-|TRBJ2-3|-|TRBV5-1
CASSLGRGRPDTQYF
TGCGCCAGCAGCTTGGGACGAGGTCGCCCAGATACGCAGTATTTT
>-|TRBJ1-1|-|TRBV7-9
CASSSPRDTEAFF
TGTGCCAGCAGCTCCCCACGGGACACTGAAGCTTTCTTT
>once|TRBJ2-7|-|TRBV6-1
CASSEGRGGYEQYF
TGTGCCAGCAGTGAGGGCAGGGGGGGCTACGAGCAGTACTTC
>-|TRBJ1-1|-|TRBV7-9
CASSLGQGTGNTEAFF
TGTGCCAGCAGCTTAGGGCAGGGGACGGGGAACACTGAAGCTTTCTTT
>-|TRBJ2-1|TRBD2|TRBV2
CASRQTSGRPGGNEQFF
TGTGCCAGCAGACAGACTAGCGGGAGGCCCGGGGGCAATGAGCAGTTCTTC
>-|TRBJ2-3|-|TRBV11-2
CASSLEEYTDTQYF
TGTGCCAGCAGCCTGGAGGAGTACACAGATACGCAGTATTTT
>-|TRBJ2-1|-|TRBV28
CASYGYSYNEQFF
TGTGCCAGCTACGGGTACTCCTACAATGAGCAGTTCTTC
>-|TRBJ2-7|-|TRBV5-1
CASSLNIAYEQYF
TGCGCCAGCAGCTTAAACATCGCCTACGAGCAGTACTTC
>-|TRBJ2-2|TRBD2|TRBV19
CASSLPWTSGGELFF
TGTGCCAGTAGTCTTCCATGGACTAGTGGCGGGGAGCTGTTTTTT
>-|TRBJ1-4|TRBD1|TRBV28
CASSRAGQGSEKLFF
TGTGCCAGCAGCCGCGCGGGACAGGGTTCGGAAAAACTGTTTTTT
>once|TRBJ2-7|-|TRBV9
CASSVDLLRGIYEQYF
TGTGCCAGCAGCGTAGACCTACTCCGGGGAATCTACGAGCAGTACTTC
>-|TRBJ1-5|-|TRBV30
CAWSRQSSNQPQHF
TGTGCCTGGAGTAGGCAGAGCAGCAATCAGCCCCAGCATTTT
>few|TRBJ1-6|-|TRBV21-1
CASSIIGGISYNSPLHF
TGTGCCAGCAGCATAATAGGGGGCATCTCCTATAATTCACCCCTCCACTTT
>-|TRBJ2-7|TRBD2|TRBV7-9
CASSLVLAGVDEQYF
TGTGCCAGCAGCTTAGTGCTAGCGGGAGTAGACGAGCAGTACTTC
>-|TRBJ2-1|TRBD2|TRBV27
CASSSNSDTSASYNEQFF
TGTGCCAGCAGTTCAAATAGTGATACTAGCGCGTCCTACAATGAGCAGTTCTTC
>-|TRBJ2-7|TRBD1|TRBV2
CASPPVQGQGSPGGYEQYF
TGTGCCAGCCCGCCGGTTCAAGGACAGGGAAGCCCAGGGGGCTACGAGCAGTACTTC
>-|TRBJ2-7|TRBD2|TRBV28
CASSLGGALNLGEQYF
TGTGCCAGCAGTTTGGGAGGGGCCCTCAACTTAGGGGAGCAGTACTTC
>-|TRBJ2-2|TRBD2|TRBV4-1
CASSQPSVASGRRNTGELFF
TGCGCCAGCAGCCAACCCTCCGTTGCTAGCGGGAGACGGAACACCGGGGAGCTGTTTTTT
>once|TRBJ2-7|-|TRBV4-1
CATPTGSYEQYF
TGCGCCACTCCGACAGGCTCCTACGAGCAGTACTTC
>-|TRBJ2-7|-|TRBV6-2/TRBV6-3
CASSRAGGEYEQYF
TGTGCCAGCAGTAGGGCTGGAGGGGAATACGAGCAGTACTTC
>-|TRBJ2-1|-|TRBV7-3
CASSLQPSASYNEQFF
TGTGCCAGCAGCCTGCAGCCTAGCGCCTCCTACAATGAGCAGTTCTTC
>-|TRBJ2-2|-|TRBV9
CASSEEQAANTGELFF
TGTGCCAGCAGCGAAGAGCAGGCCGCGAACACCGGGGAGCTGTTTTTT
>-|TRBJ1-2|-|TRBV6-1
CASSEAGQITYGYTF
TGTGCCAGCAGTGAAGCGGGGCAGATCACGTATGGCTACACCTTC
>-|TRBJ2-1|-|TRBV28
CASTEDGFNEQFF
TGTGCCAGCACAGAAGACGGATTCAATGAGCAGTTCTTC